The 15 T cell receptor beta chains in this list originate from one sample, sequenced in a study of CD8 T cells in ankylosing spondylitis. TCRdb recomputed calls from the 5' RACE reads with MiXCR, one row per CDR3 protein. The table has 300,000 to 400,000 distinct CDR3 sequences, approximately 20% seen once. No antigens are known for them. Study-level results: Ankylosing spondylitis blood appeared to carry a characteristic TCR beta motif of roughly eight highly homologous variants.

The sample comprised blood, either unsorted or a sorted T cell fraction (not recorded which). These receptors were taken from a male donor with ankylosing spondylitis.

This clonotype was seen a few times. This sequence joins TRBV10-3 and TRBJ1-1, with a possible D match to TRBD1 (5 bases). This CDR3 has 14 residues. Germline loops: CDR1 ENHRY, CDR2 SYGVKD. V lost 11 bases and J 1 base, leaving 17 bases between the germline ends. In DNA form, the CDR3 reads TGTGCCGTAAACCCCCAGGGTGGGAACACTGAAGCTTTCTTT. Its protein product is CAVNPQGGNTEAFF.

This clonotype was counted a single time. The chain carries TRBV29-1 and TRBJ1-2, with D perhaps TRBD1 (5 bases). The CDR3 is made up of 13 amino acids. V was clipped by 3 bases and J by 6 bases, with 14 bases between them. Germline V gene lookup returns CDR1 SQVTM and CDR2 ANQGSEA. The CDR3 is CSVDWGVGNGYTF. The DNA of the CDR3 is TGCAGCGTTGATTGGGGGGTGGGGAATGGCTACACCTTC.

This clonotype has more than one count but fewer than ten. The chain joins TRBV18 to TRBJ1-5, with D unclear. The CDR3 loop spans 13 amino acids. The V end lost 6 bases, the J end lost 5 bases, and 11 bases lay between the germline ends. Germline-derived CDR1 and CDR2 are KGHSH and LQKENI. This CDR3 is CASSVDIDQPQHF. The CDR3 DNA is TGTGCCAGCTCCGTCGACATCGATCAGCCCCAGCATTTT.

This clonotype was counted only a few times. This chain uses TRBV7-9 with TRBJ1-1, with TRBD1 matching 8 bases. With 6 bases clipped from V and 4 bases from J, the junction kept 7 bases outside the gene matches. Germline V gene sequence: CDR1 SEHNR, CDR2 FQNEAQ (reference sequence). CDR3 length: 14 residues. The CDR3 bases are TGTGCCAGCAGGCCAGGGGGCACGAGCACTGAAGCTTTCTTT. Amino acid sequence: CASRPGGTSTEAFF. The whole variable domain, remainder taken from reference TRBV7-9 and TRBJ1-1, is DTGVSQNPRHKITKRGQNVTFRCDPISEHNRLYWYRQTLGQGPEFLTYFQNEAQLEKSRLLSDRFSAERPKGSFSTLEIQRTEQGDSAMYLCASRPGGTSTEAFFGQGTRLTVV.

V gene TRBV11-1 combines with J gene TRBJ2-7; 7 bases are a match to TRBD1. The V segment lost 5 bases and the J segment 1 base; nucleotides outside the gene matches: 20. CDR3 length: 19 residues. Germline CDR1 SGHAT, CDR2 FQDESV (reference sequence). As DNA, the CDR3 is TGTGCCAGCAGCCGTTCAGACATTTTTGACAGGGCCCCTTCCTACGAGCAGTACTTC. Encoded protein: CASSRSDIFDRAPSYEQYF.

In this sample, this clonotype turned up a few times. The chain is built from TRBV29-1 and TRBJ1-2; TRBD1 might be the D (5 bases). This CDR3 is 10 amino acids long. Per the germline V gene, CDR1 is SQVTM and CDR2 is ANQGSEA. V was cut by 6 bases and J by 8 bases, with 10 bases left in between. Here the CDR3 reads CSVGTQGYTF. The CDR3 DNA follows: TGCAGCGTAGGGACTCAAGGCTACACCTTC.

The chain uses TRBV27 and TRBJ2-2, with D maybe TRBD2 (6 bases). CDR3 size: 16 residues. The ends were cut back, 3 bases at V and 0 bases at J, with 11 bases in the middle. Germline V gene sequence: CDR1 MNHEY, CDR2 SMNVEV (reference sequence). CDR3 protein: CASSLRLATNTGELFF. The CDR3 nucleotides read TGTGCCAGCAGTTTGCGCCTAGCGACGAACACCGGGGAGCTGTTTTTT.

This clonotype is a singleton in its sample. V is TRBV6-5 and J is TRBJ1-6, with 9 bases identical to TRBD1. Germline lookup yields CDR1 MNHEY and CDR2 SVGAGI. V trimming: 2 bases; J trimming: 9 bases; junction bases outside the gene matches: 5. This CDR3 has 15 residues. Here the CDR3 DNA reads TGTGCCAGCAGTTACCAGCAGACAGGGGGTTCACCCCTCCACTTT. Amino acids: CASSYQQTGGSPLHF.

The chain links TRBV19 to TRBJ2-7, with D possibly called TRBD1 or TRBD2 (5 bases each). Per the germline V gene, CDR1 is LNHDA and CDR2 is SQIVND (reference sequence). V shed 3 bases and J shed 0 bases, with 6 bases lying between them. The CDR3 sequence is 13 residues long. CDR3 sequence reads: CASSIGGSYEQYF. CDR3 coding DNA: TGTGCCAGTAGTATTGGGGGCTCCTACGAGCAGTACTTC.

CDR3: CASSPRAAGAADTQYF. The CDR3, as DNA: TGTGCCAGCAGCCCCCGAGCCGCAGGGGCGGCAGATACGCAGTATTTT. The rearrangement links TRBV16 to TRBJ2-3; perhaps TRBD1 as D (6 bases). V gave up 4 bases and J gave up 4 bases, with 18 bases separating them. The CDR3 length is 16 residues. In germline, CDR1 is KGHSY, CDR2 FQNENV.

This clonotype was counted many times. This chain links TRBV18 with TRBJ1-1, with D maybe TRBD1 (6 bases). This CDR3 is 14 amino acids long. Germline CDR1 reads KGHSH; CDR2 reads LQKENI. Trimming shortened V by 5 bases and J by 3 bases, and 13 bases separated the two germline ends. This chain's CDR3 is CASSAGGGHTEAFF. CDR3 nucleotides: TGTGCCAGCTCAGCCGGCGGGGGGCACACTGAAGCTTTCTTT.

The chain links TRBV20-1 to TRBJ2-7; a possible D gene is TRBD2 (5 bases). With 0 bases removed from V and 5 bases from J, the gap between germline ends came to 20 bases. CDR3 length: 16 residues. Germline CDR1 reads DFQATT; CDR2 reads SNEGSKA (reference sequence). CDR3: CSARDPSGGRNDEQYF. The CDR3 DNA sequence: TGCAGTGCTAGAGATCCCTCTGGCGGGCGAAACGACGAGCAGTACTTC.

This clonotype has just a few counts. The gene calls are TRBV19 and TRBJ2-1, with TRBD2 matching over 13 bases. The trim removed 9 bases at V and 3 bases at J, leaving 8 bases unmatched. The germline gives CDR1 LNHDA, CDR2 SQIVND (reference sequence). This CDR3 has 16 amino acids. In DNA form, the CDR3 reads TGTGCCAGCGCCCGTGGACTAGCGGGAGTCTACAATGAGCAGTTCTTC. Its translation is CASARGLAGVYNEQFF.

This clonotype was counted a few times. This chain uses TRBV10-3 with TRBJ1-1; no definite D call. The V end was cut by 4 bases, the J end by 3 bases, with 12 bases between. CDR3 size: 14 residues. Germline V gene sequence: CDR1 ENHRY, CDR2 SYGVKD. CDR3 DNA sequence: TGTGCCATCAGTGCCCGGCCGGGAGACACTGAAGCTTTCTTT. Residues: CAISARPGDTEAFF.

This clonotype was recorded a few times. This rearrangement joins TRBV6-1 to TRBJ2-1, with D tentatively TRBD2 (5 bases). This CDR3 has 16 residues. V was trimmed by 7 bases and J by 5 bases, leaving 21 bases between them. The germline V gene has CDR1 MNHNS and CDR2 SASEGT. CDR3 coding DNA: TGTGCCAGCAATCCCATCCGGGGAGTTCGGGACAATGAGCAGTTCTTC. It translates to CASNPIRGVRDNEQFF.